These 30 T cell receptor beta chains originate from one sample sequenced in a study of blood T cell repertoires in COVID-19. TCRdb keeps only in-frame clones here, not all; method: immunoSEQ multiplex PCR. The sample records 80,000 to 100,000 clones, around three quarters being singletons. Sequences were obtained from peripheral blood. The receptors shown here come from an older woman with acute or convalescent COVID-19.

CDR3 bases: TGTGCCAGCAGTGATAGGGGGACAGGGAGGGTCGAGCAGTACTTC. It codes for CASSDRGTGRVEQYF. This chain connects TRBV6-1 to TRBJ2-7, with 9 bases fitting TRBD1. J gave up 6 bases and V 3 bases, and 9 bases lay outside the gene matches. Germline V gene lookup returns CDR1 MNHNS and CDR2 SASEGT. The CDR3 sequence is 15 residues long.

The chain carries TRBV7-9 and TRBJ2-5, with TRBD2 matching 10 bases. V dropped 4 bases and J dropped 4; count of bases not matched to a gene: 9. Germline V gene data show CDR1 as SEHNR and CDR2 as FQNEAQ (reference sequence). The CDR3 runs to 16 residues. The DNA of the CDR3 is TGTGCCAGCAGCTCCCCCGGGCTAGCGGGAGCAGAGACCCAGTACTTC. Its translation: CASSSPGLAGAETQYF.

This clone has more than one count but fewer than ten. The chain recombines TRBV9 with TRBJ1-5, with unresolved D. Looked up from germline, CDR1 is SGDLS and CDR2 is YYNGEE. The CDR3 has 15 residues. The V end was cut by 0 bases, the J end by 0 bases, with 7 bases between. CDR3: CASSVDAYSNQPQHF. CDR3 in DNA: TGTGCCAGCAGCGTAGACGCGTATAGCAATCAGCCCCAGCATTTT.

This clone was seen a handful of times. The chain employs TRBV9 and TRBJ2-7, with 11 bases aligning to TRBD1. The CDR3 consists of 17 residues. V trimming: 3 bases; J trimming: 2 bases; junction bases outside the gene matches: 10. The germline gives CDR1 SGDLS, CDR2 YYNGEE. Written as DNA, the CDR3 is TGTGCCAGCAGCGCGGGGACAGGGGGGTTTGGGACCTACGAGCAGTACTTC. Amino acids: CASSAGTGGFGTYEQYF.

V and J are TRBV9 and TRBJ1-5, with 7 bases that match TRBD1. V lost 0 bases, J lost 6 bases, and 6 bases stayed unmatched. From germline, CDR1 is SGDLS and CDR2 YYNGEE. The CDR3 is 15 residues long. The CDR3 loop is CASSVGDRASQPQHF. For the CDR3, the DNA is TGTGCCAGCAGCGTAGGTGACAGGGCGAGTCAGCCCCAGCATTTT.

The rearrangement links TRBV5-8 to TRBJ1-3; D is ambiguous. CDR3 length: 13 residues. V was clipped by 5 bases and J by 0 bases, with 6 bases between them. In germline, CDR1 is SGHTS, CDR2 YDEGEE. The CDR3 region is CASRSLSGNTIYF. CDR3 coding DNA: TGTGCCAGCAGGTCCCTCTCTGGAAACACCATATATTTT.

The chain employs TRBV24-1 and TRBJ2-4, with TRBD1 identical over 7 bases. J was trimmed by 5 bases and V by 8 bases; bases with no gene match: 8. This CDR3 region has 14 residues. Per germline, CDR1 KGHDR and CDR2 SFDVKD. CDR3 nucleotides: TGTGCCACCATTCACCAAGACAGGGAAAACATTCAGTACTTC. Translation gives CATIHQDRENIQYF.

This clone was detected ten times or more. The CDR3 is CASQARASESYEQYF. As DNA, the CDR3 is TGTGCCAGCCAAGCACGGGCTAGCGAATCCTACGAGCAGTACTTC. The chain is built from TRBV28 and TRBJ2-7, with D possibly being TRBD2 (6 bases). CDR3 length: 15 residues. V lost 8 bases, J lost 1 base, and 18 bases lay in between. Germline values: CDR1 MDHEN, CDR2 SYDVKM.

CDR3 sequence: CASSQGTSGDHEQFF. Here the CDR3 DNA reads TGTGCCAGCAGCCAGGGGACTAGCGGGGACCATGAGCAGTTCTTC. The chain has TRBV3-1 (or the pseudogene TRBV3-2) and TRBJ2-1, with 13 bases aligning to TRBD2. The CDR3 spans 15 residues. Germline V CDR1 and CDR2: LGHDT, YNNKEL (reference sequence). Trimming cost V 3 bases and J 8 bases; bases outside gene matches: 4.

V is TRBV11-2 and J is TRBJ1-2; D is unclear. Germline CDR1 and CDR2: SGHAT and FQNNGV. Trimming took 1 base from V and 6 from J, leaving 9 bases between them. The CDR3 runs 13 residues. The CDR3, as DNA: TGTGCCAGCAGCTTAGTTAACGGGGATGGCTACACCTTC. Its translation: CASSLVNGDGYTF.

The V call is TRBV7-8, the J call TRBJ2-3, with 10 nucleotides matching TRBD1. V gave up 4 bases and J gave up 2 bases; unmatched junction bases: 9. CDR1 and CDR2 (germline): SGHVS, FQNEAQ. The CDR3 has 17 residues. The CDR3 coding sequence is TGTGCCAGCAGCTGGCCGGGACAGGGGACCTACACAGATACGCAGTATTTT. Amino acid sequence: CASSWPGQGTYTDTQYF.

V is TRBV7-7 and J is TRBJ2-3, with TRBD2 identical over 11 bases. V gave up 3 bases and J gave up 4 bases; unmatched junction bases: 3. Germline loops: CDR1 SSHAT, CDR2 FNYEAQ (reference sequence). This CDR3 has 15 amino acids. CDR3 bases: TGTGCCAGCAGCTTGGGTAGCGGGAGGGCAGATACGCAGTATTTT. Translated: CASSLGSGRADTQYF.

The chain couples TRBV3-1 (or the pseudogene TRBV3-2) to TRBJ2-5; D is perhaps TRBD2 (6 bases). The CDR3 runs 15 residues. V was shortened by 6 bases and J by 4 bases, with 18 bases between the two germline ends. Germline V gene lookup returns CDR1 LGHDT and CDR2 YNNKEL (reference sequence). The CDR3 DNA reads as TGTGCCAGCAGTCCGGACGGGGGAAGTCGAGAGACCCAGTACTTC. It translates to CASSPDGGSRETQYF.

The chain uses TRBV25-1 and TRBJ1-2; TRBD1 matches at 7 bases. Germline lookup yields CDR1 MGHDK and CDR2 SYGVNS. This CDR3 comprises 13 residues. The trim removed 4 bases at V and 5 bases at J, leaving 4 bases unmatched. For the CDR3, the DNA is TGTGCCAGCAGTGCTACAGGGGTGTATGGCTACACCTTC. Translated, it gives CASSATGVYGYTF.

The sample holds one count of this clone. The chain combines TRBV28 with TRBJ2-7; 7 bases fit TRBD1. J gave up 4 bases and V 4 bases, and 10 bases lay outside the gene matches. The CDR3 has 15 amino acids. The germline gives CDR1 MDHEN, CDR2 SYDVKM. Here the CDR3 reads CASSYIDRVEYEQYF. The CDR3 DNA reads TGTGCCAGCAGTTATATCGACAGGGTCGAATACGAGCAGTACTTC.

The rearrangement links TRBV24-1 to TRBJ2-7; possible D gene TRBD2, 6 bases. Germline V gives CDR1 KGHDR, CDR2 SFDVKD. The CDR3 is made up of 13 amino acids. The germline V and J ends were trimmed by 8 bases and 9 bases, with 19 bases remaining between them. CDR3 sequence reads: CATNNPGEGRQYF. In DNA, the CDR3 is TGTGCCACCAACAACCCGGGGGAAGGGCGGCAGTACTTC.

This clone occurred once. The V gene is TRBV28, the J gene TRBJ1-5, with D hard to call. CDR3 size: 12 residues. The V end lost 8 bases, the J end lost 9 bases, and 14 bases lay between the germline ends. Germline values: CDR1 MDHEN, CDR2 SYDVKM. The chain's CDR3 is CASSSPPRPQHF. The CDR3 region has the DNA TGTGCCAGCTCGTCCCCTCCCAGGCCCCAGCATTTT.

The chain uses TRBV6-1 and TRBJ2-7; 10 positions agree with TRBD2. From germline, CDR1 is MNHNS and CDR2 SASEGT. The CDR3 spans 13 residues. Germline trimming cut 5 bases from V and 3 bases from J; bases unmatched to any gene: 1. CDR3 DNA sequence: TGTGCCAGCAGTAGGACTAGCGGCTACGAGCAGTACTTC. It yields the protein CASSRTSGYEQYF.

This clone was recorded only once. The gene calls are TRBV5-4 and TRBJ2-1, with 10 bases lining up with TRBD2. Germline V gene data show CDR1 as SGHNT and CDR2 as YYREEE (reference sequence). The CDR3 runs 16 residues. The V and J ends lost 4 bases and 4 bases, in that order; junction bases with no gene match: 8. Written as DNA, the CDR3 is TGTGCCAGCAGCCCGATTGGGACTAGCGCATACAATGAGCAGTTCTTC. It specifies CASSPIGTSAYNEQFF.

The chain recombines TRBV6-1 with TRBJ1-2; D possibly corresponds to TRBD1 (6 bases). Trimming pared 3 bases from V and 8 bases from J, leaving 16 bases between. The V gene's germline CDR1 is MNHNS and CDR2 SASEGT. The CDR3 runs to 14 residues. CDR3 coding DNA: TGTGCCAGCAGTGAGTCTGGACAGCTCAGAGGCTACACCTTC. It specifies CASSESGQLRGYTF.

The CDR3 DNA reads TGCGCCAGCAGGCGAGGGTCTTGGACAGATACGCAGTATTTT. Translated: CASRRGSWTDTQYF. This chain joins TRBV5-1 and TRBJ2-3, with D perhaps TRBD2 (5 bases). The V gene's germline CDR1 is SGHRS and CDR2 YFSETQ. The CDR3 is 14 amino acids. V lost 5 bases, J lost 3 bases, and 13 bases lay in between.

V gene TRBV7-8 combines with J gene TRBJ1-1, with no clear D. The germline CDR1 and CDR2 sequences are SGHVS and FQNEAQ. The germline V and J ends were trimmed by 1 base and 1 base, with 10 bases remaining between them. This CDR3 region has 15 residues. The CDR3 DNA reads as TGTGCCAGCAGCTTAGTCTTCCGGGGGAACACTGAAGCTTTCTTT. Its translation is CASSLVFRGNTEAFF.

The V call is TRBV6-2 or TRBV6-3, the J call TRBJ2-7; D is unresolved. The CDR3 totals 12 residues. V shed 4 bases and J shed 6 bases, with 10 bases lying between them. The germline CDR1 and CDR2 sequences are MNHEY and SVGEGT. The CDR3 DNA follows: TGTGCCAGCAGTTTATACTTATCCGAGCAGTACTTC. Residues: CASSLYLSEQYF.

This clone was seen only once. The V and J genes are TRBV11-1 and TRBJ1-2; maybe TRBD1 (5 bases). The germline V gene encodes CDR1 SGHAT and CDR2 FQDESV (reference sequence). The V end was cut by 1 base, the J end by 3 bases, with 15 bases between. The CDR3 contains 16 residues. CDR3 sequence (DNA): TGTGCCAGCAGCTTAGGGAGGGGACGACCTTACTATGGCTACACCTTC. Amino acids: CASSLGRGRPYYGYTF.

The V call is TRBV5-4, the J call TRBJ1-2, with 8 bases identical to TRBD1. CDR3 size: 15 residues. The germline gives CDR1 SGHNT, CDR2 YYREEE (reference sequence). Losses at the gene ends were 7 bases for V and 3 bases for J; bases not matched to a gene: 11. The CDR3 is CASASGQGADYGYTF. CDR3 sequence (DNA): TGTGCCAGCGCAAGCGGGCAGGGGGCAGACTATGGCTACACCTTC.

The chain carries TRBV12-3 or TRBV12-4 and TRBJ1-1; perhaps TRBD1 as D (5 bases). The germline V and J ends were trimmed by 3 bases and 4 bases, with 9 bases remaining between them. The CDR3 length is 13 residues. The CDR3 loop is CASSLIGATEAFF. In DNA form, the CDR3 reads TGTGCCAGCAGTTTGATAGGGGCCACTGAAGCTTTCTTT.

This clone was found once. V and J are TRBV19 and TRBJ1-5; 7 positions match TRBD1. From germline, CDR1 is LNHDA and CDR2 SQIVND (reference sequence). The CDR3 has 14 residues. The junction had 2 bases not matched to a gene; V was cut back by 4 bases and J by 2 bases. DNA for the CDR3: TGTGCCAGTAGTACCGGACAGGGCAATCAGCCCCAGCATTTT. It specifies CASSTGQGNQPQHF.

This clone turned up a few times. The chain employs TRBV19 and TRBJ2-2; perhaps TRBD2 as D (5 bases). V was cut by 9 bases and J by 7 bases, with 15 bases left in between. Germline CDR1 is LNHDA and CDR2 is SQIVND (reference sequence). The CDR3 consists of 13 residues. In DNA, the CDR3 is TGTGCCAGCGGGGTCTTGGGTCTCGGGGAGCTGTTTTTT. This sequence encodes CASGVLGLGELFF. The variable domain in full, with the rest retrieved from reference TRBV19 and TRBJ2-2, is DGGITQSPKYLFRKEGQNVTLSCEQNLNHDAMYWYRQDPGQGLRLIYYSQIVNDFQKGDIAEGYSVSREKKESFPLTVTSAQKNPTAFYLCASGVLGLGELFFGEGSRLTVL.

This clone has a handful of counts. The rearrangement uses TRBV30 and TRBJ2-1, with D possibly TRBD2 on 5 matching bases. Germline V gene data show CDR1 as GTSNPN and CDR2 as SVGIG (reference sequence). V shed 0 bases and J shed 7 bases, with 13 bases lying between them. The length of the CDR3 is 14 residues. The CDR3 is CAWSVGITRNEQFF. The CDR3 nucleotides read TGTGCCTGGAGTGTGGGTATTACTAGAAATGAGCAGTTCTTC. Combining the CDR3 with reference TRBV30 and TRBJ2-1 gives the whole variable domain SQTIHQWPATLVQPVGSPLSLECTVEGTSNPNLYWYRQAAGRGLQLLFYSVGIGQISSEVPQNLSASRPQDRQFILSSKKLLLSDSGFYLCAWSVGITRNEQFFGPGTRLTVL.

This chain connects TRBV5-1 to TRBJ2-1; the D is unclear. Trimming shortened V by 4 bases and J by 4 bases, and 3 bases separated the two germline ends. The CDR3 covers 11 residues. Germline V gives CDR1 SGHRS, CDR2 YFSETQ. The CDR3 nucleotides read TGCGCCAGCAGCACTTACAATGAGCAGTTCTTC. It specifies CASSTYNEQFF.